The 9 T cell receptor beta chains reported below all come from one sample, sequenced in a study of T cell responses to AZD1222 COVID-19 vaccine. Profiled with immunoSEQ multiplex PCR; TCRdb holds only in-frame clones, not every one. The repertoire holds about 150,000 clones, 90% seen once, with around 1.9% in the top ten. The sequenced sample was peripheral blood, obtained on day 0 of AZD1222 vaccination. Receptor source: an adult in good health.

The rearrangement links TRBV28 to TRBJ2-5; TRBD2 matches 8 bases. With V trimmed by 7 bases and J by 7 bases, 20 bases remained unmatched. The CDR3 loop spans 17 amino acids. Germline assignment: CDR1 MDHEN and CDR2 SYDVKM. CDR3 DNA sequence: TGTGCCAGCAACAAACTCCGGCGAGCGGGAGAAGTTGGGACCCAGTACTTC. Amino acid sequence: CASNKLRRAGEVGTQYF.

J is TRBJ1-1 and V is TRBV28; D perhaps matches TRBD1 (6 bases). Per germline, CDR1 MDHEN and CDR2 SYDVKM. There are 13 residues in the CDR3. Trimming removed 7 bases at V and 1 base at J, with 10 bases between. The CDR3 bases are TGTGCCAGCACCCCGACAGGGAACACTGAAGCTTTCTTT. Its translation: CASTPTGNTEAFF.

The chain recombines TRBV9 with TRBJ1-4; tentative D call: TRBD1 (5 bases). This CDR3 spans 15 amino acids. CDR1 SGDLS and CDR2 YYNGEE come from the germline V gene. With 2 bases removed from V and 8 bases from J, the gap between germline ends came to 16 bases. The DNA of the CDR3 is TGTGCCAGCAGCGTCGGTGGGCAGGGTCGGGAAAAACTGTTTTTT. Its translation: CASSVGGQGREKLFF.

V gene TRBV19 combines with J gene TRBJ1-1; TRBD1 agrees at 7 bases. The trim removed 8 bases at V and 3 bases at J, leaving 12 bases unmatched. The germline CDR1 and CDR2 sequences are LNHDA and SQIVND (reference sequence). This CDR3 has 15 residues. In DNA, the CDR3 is TGTGCCAGTGGGGTGACAGGGTCCCCTGACACTGAAGCTTTCTTT. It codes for CASGVTGSPDTEAFF.

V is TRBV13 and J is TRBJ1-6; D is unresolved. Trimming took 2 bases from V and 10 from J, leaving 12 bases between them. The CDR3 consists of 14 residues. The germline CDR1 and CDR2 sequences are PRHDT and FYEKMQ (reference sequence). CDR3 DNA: TGTGCCAGCAGCTTAAGAGGGAACGGGTCACCCCTCCACTTT. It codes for CASSLRGNGSPLHF.

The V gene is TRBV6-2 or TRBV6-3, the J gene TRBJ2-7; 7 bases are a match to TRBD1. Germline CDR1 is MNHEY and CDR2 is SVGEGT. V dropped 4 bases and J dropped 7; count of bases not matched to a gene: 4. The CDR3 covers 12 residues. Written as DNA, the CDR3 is TGTGCCAGCAGTTCACAGGGGATAGAGCAGTACTTC. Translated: CASSSQGIEQYF.

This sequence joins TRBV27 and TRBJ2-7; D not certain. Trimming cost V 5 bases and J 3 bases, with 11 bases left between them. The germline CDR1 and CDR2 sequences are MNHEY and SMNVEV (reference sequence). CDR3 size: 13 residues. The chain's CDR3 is CASSPSANYEQYF. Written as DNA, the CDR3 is TGTGCCAGCAGTCCCTCGGCAAACTACGAGCAGTACTTC.

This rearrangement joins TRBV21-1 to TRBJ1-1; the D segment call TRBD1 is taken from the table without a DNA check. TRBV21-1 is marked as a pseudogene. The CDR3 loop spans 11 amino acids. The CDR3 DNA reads TGTGCCAGGAGGACAGGCACTGAAGCTTTCTTT. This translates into CARRTGTEAFF.

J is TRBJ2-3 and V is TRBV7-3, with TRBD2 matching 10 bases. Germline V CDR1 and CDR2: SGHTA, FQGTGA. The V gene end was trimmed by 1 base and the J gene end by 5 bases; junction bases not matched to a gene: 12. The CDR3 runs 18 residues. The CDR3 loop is CASSLKVGAGGPEDTQYF. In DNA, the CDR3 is TGTGCCAGCAGCTTAAAAGTGGGAGCGGGAGGGCCTGAAGATACGCAGTATTTT.